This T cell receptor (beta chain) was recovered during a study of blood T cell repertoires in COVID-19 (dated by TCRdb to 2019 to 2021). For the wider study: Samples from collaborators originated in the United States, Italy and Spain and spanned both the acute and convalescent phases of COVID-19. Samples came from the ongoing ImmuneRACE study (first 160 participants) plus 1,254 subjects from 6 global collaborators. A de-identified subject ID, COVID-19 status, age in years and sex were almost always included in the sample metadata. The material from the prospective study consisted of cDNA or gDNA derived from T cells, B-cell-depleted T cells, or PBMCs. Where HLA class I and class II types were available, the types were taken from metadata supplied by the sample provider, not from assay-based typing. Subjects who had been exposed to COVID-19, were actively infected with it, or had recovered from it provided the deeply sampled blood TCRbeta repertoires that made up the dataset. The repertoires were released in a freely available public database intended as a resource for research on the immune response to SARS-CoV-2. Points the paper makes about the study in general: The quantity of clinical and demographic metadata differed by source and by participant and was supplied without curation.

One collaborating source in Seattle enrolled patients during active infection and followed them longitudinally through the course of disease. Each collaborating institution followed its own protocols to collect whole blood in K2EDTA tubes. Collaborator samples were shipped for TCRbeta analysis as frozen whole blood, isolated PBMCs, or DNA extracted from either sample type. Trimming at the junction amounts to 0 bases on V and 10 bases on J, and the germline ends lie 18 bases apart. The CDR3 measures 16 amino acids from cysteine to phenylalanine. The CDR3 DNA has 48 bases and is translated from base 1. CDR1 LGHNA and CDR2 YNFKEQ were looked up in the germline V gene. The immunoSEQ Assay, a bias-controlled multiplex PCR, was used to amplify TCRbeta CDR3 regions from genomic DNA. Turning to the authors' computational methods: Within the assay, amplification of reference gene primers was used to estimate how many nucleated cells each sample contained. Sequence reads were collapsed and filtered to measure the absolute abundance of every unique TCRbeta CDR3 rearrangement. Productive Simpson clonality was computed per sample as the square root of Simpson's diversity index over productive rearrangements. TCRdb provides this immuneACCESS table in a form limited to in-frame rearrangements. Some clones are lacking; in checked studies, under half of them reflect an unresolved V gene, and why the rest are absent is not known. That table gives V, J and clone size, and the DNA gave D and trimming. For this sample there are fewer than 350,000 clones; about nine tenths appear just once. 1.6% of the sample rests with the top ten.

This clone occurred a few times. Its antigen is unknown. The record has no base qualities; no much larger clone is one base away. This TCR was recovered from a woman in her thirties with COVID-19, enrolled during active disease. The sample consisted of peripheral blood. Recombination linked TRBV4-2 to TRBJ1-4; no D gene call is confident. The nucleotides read TGTGCCAGCAGCCAAGATCTTGAGGATTCAGTCGTAAAACTGTTTTTT. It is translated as CASSQDLEDSVVKLFF.